This passage covers 18 T cell receptor beta chains from one sample sequenced in a study of T cell responses to AZD1222 COVID-19 vaccine (TCRdb year 2021). Preparation of the library involved the immunoSEQ multiplex PCR assay. TCRdb took this table from immuneACCESS and kept in-frame rearrangements with V and J called. Such tables lack part of the clones; where checked against another copy, unresolved V genes explain under half of the gap, and the rest is unexplained. Across this sample there are around 86,000 clones, with 90% seen only once. The ten largest make up about 8% of the sample. What this sample's time point label stands for: baseline before first vaccination. The sequences come from peripheral blood, collected on day 0 of AZD1222 vaccination. These receptors were taken from an adult in good health.

This chain connects TRBV19 to TRBJ1-5; weak D call: TRBD1 (5 bases). Germline-derived CDR1 and CDR2 are LNHDA and SQIVND (reference sequence). V was shortened by 2 bases and J by 0 bases, with 14 bases between the two germline ends. The CDR3 consists of 17 residues. CDR3 bases: TGTGCCAGTAGTATAACGGCGGGACCCTATAGCAATCAGCCCCAGCATTTT. Translating it yields CASSITAGPYSNQPQHF.

The rearrangement joins TRBV11-2 to TRBJ1-3, with a weak D call TRBD1 (6 bases). Per the germline V gene, CDR1 is SGHAT and CDR2 is FQNNGV. CDR3 length equals 17 residues. Trimming took 2 bases from V and 2 from J, leaving 16 bases between them. CDR3 coding DNA: TGTGCCAGCAGCTTACACGACACCAGGGACACTGGAAACACCATATATTTT. Its translation: CASSLHDTRDTGNTIYF.

V and J are TRBV4-3 and TRBJ2-3; TRBD1 agrees at 7 bases. V gave up 6 bases and J gave up 1 base; unmatched junction bases: 7. Germline assignment: CDR1 LGHNA and CDR2 YSLEER. The CDR3 extends over 15 amino acids. CDR3 DNA sequence: TGCGCCAGCAGACCAGGGACAGATGGCACAGATACGCAGTATTTT. It yields the protein CASRPGTDGTDTQYF.

The rearrangement uses TRBV5-1 and TRBJ2-3, with TRBD2 matching over 9 bases. The CDR3 is 16 amino acids. From germline, CDR1 is SGHRS and CDR2 YFSETQ. Unmatched junction bases numbered 6, after V lost 4 bases and J lost 0 bases. For the CDR3, the DNA is TGCGCCAGCAGCCCCGAGCGGGGGGCTAGCACAGATACGCAGTATTTT. This translates into CASSPERGASTDTQYF.

This chain joins TRBV4-3 and TRBJ1-2, with 8 bases lining up with TRBD1. CDR3 size: 17 residues. V dropped 1 base and J dropped 4; count of bases not matched to a gene: 11. Per the germline V gene, CDR1 is LGHNA and CDR2 is YSLEER. The CDR3 protein is CASSQASYGTGPYGYTF. DNA of the CDR3: TGCGCCAGCAGCCAAGCCTCTTACGGGACAGGACCCTATGGCTACACCTTC.

The J gene is TRBJ2-7, the V gene TRBV27; D is undetermined. Germline CDR1 and CDR2: MNHEY and SMNVEV (reference sequence). V shed 5 bases and J shed 3 bases, with 17 bases lying between them. The CDR3 runs 15 residues. The CDR3 DNA reads TGTGCCAGCAGTCCATTACCCCTTTGGGGCTACGAGCAGTACTTC. It encodes CASSPLPLWGYEQYF.

The chain combines TRBV27 with TRBJ1-5; tentatively, D is TRBD1 (6 bases). Germline V gene sequence: CDR1 MNHEY, CDR2 SMNVEV (reference sequence). CDR3 length: 13 residues. V dropped 4 bases and J dropped 8 bases, with 12 bases sitting between them. This chain's CDR3 is CASSWDIGKPQHF. The CDR3 DNA reads TGTGCCAGCAGTTGGGACATTGGCAAGCCCCAGCATTTT.

The V and J genes are TRBV7-2 and TRBJ2-1; D is perhaps TRBD2 (6 bases). The CDR3 spans 15 residues. Germline V gives CDR1 SGHTA, CDR2 FQGNSA. Trimming pared 5 bases from V and 5 bases from J, leaving 16 bases between. CDR3: CASSTRNSGNNEQFF. The CDR3 nucleotides are TGTGCCAGCAGCACACGGAATAGCGGCAACAATGAGCAGTTCTTC.

This rearrangement joins TRBV6-5 to TRBJ1-4; D gene ambiguous. Germline V gene sequence: CDR1 MNHEY, CDR2 SVGAGI. V was pared by 2 bases and J by 0 bases, with 10 bases between. The CDR3 runs 16 residues. CDR3 sequence: CASSYAYRTTNEKLFF. In DNA, the CDR3 is TGTGCCAGCAGTTACGCCTACAGAACAACTAATGAAAAACTGTTTTTT.

The chain has TRBV5-4 and TRBJ2-6; 11 bases agree with TRBD1. J was trimmed by 0 bases and V by 4 bases; bases with no gene match: 3. The CDR3 is 17 amino acids. Germline-derived CDR1 and CDR2 are SGHNT and YYREEE (reference sequence). This CDR3 is CASSTGTGGSGANVLTF. The CDR3 DNA is TGTGCCAGCAGCACCGGGACAGGGGGCTCTGGGGCCAACGTCCTGACTTTC.

The V and J genes are TRBV5-8 and TRBJ2-5; no clear D gene. V was trimmed by 2 bases and J by 1 base, leaving 0 bases between them. Germline loops: CDR1 SGHTS, CDR2 YDEGEE. The CDR3 loop spans 11 amino acids. CDR3: CASSFQETQYF. The CDR3 nucleotides read TGTGCCAGCAGCTTCCAAGAGACCCAGTACTTC.

The chain recombines TRBV30 with TRBJ1-6; D is unresolved. The V end lost 1 base, the J end lost 3 bases, and 10 bases lay between the germline ends. This CDR3 region has 15 residues. Germline V CDR1 and CDR2: GTSNPN, SVGIG (reference sequence). CDR3 residues: CAWSGSVFYNSPLHF. As DNA, the CDR3 is TGTGCCTGGAGTGGGTCGGTATTCTATAATTCACCCCTCCACTTT.

CDR3 sequence (DNA): TGTGCCAGTCGTCTCGGAGAGACTGAAGCTTTCTTT. It specifies CASRLGETEAFF. The chain has TRBV19 and TRBJ1-1; no reliable D call. Germline loops: CDR1 LNHDA, CDR2 SQIVND (reference sequence). The CDR3 is 12 residues long. V lost 8 bases and J lost 5, with 12 bases in between.

The genes are TRBV3-1 (or the pseudogene TRBV3-2) and TRBJ2-1, with 13 nucleotides matching TRBD2. The V segment lost 1 base and the J segment 9 bases; nucleotides outside the gene matches: 6. CDR1 is LGHDT, CDR2 YNNKEL, per germline (reference sequence). The CDR3 extends over 16 amino acids. The CDR3 nucleotides are TGTGCCAGCAGCCAAGTTCGACTAGCGGGGGGAAGTGAGCAGTTCTTC. Translating it yields CASSQVRLAGGSEQFF.

This clone was counted only a few times. This specimen includes other DNA sequences encoding the same CDR3. This chain links TRBV6-2 or TRBV6-3 with TRBJ1-5, with D perhaps matching TRBD1 (6 bases). Trimming shortened V by 4 bases and J by 3 bases, and 10 bases separated the two germline ends. The germline CDR1 and CDR2 sequences are MNHEY and SVGEGT. There are 14 residues in the CDR3. CDR3 loop: CASSSTGTNQPQHF. CDR3 bases: TGTGCCAGCAGTTCCACAGGGACCAATCAGCCCCAGCATTTT.

This clone has a handful of counts. The CDR3 loop reads CASGRGTVLLETQYF. The CDR3, as DNA: TGTGCCAGCGGCCGGGGGACAGTCCTACTAGAGACCCAGTACTTC. The genes are TRBV2 and TRBJ2-5; D perhaps matches TRBD1 (7 bases). Per the germline V gene, CDR1 is SNHLY and CDR2 is FYNNEI. The CDR3 has 15 residues. V lost 8 bases, J lost 4 bases, and 20 bases lay in between. The variable domain in full, completed from reference TRBV2 and TRBJ2-5, reads EPEVTQTPSHQVTQMGQEVILRCVPISNHLYFYWYRQILGQKVEFLVSFYNNEISEKSEIFDDQFSVERPDGSNFTLKIRSTKLEDSAMYFCASGRGTVLLETQYFGPGTRLLVL.

The J gene is TRBJ2-5, the V gene TRBV19; D unclear. Germline values: CDR1 LNHDA, CDR2 SQIVND (reference sequence). Trimming stripped 3 bases from V and 5 bases from J, with 13 bases between. This CDR3 comprises 14 residues. The CDR3, as DNA: TGTGCCAGTAGTATTCAGGTTAGATGGGAGACCCAGTACTTC. Translating gives CASSIQVRWETQYF.

This clone was seen a handful of times. The rearrangement links TRBV19 to TRBJ1-5; no firm D call. There are 15 residues in the CDR3. V was pared by 7 bases and J by 1 base, with 14 bases between. CDR1 and CDR2 (germline): LNHDA, SQIVND (reference sequence). The chain's CDR3 is CASTRVATSNQPQHF. The CDR3 region has the DNA TGTGCCAGTACCCGCGTGGCAACGAGCAATCAGCCCCAGCATTTT.